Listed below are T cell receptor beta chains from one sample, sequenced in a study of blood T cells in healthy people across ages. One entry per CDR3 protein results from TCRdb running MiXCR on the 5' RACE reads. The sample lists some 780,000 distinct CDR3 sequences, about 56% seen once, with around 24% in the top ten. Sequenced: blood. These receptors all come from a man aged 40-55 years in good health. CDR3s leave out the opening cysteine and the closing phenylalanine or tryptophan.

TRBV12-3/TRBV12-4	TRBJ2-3	ASSPYQARSVTQY
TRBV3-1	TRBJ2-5	ASSPQAGGQTQY
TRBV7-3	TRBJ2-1	ASSSRTSGSFNEQF
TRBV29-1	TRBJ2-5	SVDLAGETQY
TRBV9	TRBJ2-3	ASSVALPGLDTQY
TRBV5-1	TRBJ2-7	ASSLKPGGAYEQY
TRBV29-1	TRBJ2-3	SVGTSGATDTQY
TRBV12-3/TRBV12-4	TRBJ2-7	ASSFTTYEQY
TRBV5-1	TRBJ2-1	ASSLGGIYNEQF
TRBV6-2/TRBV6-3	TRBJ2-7	AGSFYRGRNEQY
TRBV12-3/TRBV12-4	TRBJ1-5	ASRKGQVNQPQH
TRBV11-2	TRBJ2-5	ASSLGVLQETQY
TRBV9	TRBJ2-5	ASSVSGVMGQETQY
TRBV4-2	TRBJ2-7	ASSPQSGEQY
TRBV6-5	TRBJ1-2	ASSLTGTANYGYT
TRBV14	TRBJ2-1	ASSQTSGQSSYNEQF
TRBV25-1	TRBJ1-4	ASSELLGISNEKLF
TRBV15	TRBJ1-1	ATSRDIALNTEAF
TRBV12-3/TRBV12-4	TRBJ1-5	ASSGGGGGQPQH
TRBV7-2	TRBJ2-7	ASSPLGGEQY
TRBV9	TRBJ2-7	ASSHGTSGSSYEQY
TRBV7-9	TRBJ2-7	ASSYHREKIDNEQY
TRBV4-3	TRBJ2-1	ASSQDRTGMDEQF
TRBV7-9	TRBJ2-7	ASPAPIPGQKTNEQY
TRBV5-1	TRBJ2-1	ASSIKSGTSEQF
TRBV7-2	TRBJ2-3	ASSPQESLFTDTQY
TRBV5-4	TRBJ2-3	ASSFPGRTDTQY
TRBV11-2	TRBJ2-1	ASSVVVNEQF
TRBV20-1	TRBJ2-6	SAINRQVNPSGASVLT
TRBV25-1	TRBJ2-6	ASREYSHSGANVLT
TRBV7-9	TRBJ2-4	ASSSDRRAKNIQY
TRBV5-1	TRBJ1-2	ASSPAGDRGDGYT
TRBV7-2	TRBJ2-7	ASSLAGGRGSYEQY
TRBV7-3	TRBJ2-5	ASISSSDEQY
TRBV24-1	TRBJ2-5	ATSDSGVVKTQY
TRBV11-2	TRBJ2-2	ASSFRTSGPGELF
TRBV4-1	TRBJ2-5	ASSPILATFYNEQY
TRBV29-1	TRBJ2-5	SVGQGEQETQS
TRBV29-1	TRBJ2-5	SGGTGGRSSETQY
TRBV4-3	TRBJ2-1	ASSQEGGSYNEQF
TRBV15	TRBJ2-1	ATRKSGGAVNEQF
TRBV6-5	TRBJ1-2	ASTQGSYGYT
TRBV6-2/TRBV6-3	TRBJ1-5	ASRGTGKEPQH
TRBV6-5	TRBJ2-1	ASSYGLATYNEQF